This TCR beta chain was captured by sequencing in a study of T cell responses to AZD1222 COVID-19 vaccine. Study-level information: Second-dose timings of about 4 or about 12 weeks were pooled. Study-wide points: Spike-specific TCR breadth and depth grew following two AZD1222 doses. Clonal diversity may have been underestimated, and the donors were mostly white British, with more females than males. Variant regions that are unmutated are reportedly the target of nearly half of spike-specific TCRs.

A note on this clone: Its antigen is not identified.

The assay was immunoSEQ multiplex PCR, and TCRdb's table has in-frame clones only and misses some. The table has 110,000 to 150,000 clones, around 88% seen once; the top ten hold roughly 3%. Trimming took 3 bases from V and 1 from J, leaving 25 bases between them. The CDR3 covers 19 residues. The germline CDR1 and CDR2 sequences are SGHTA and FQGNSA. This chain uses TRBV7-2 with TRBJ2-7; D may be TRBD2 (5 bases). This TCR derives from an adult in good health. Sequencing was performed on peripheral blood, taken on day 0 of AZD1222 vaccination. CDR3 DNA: TGTGCCAGCAGCTTCGCATACTGGCGGGTTACATCCATGTCCTACGAGCAGTACTTC. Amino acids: CASSFAYWRVTSMSYEQYF.